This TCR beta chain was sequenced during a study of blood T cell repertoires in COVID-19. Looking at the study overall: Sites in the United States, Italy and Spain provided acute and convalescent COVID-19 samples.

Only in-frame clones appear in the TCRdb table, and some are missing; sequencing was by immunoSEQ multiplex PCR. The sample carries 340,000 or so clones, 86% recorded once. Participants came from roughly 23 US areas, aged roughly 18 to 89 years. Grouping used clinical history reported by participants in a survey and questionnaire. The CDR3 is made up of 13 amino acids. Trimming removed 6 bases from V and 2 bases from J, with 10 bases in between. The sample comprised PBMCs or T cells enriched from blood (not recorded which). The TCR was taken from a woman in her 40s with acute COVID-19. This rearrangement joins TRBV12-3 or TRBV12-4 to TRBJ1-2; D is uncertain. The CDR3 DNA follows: TGTGCCAGCAGCTTACGGGTAAACTATGGCTACACCTTC. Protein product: CASSLRVNYGYTF.